Each of the 10 T cell receptor beta chains below was sequenced from the same sample in a study of shared clonotypes between healthy human individuals. Clones were read by immunoSEQ multiplex PCR, and TCRdb kept only the in-frame ones, dropping some. Here the sample spans approximately 1,000,000 clones, approximately 78% being singletons. The sample consisted of memory CD4+ T cells from PBMCs. The subset: CD45RA-negative fraction. The receptor source for this set is a man younger than 35 in good health. Some clones in this sample may be carry-over from other donors' samples.

Here the CDR3 DNA reads TGTGCCGCCCGACCAAGGGCAGGGAACGAAAAACTGTTTTTT. Translated: CAARPRAGNEKLFF. The V call is TRBV9, the J call TRBJ1-4, with TRBD1 as a possible D gene (5 bases). Germline V CDR1 and CDR2: SGDLS, YYNGEE. This CDR3 is built from 14 residues. The V gene lost 10 bases and the J gene lost 8 bases, with 21 bases spanning the gap. The full variable domain, rest sourced from reference TRBV9 and TRBJ1-4, is DSGVTQTPKHLITATGQRVTLRCSPRSGDLSVYWYQQSLDQGLQFLIQYYNGEERAKGNILERFSAQQFPDLHSELNLSSLELGDSALYFCAARPRAGNEKLFFGSGTQLSVL.

The chain has TRBV5-4 and TRBJ2-1; 9 nucleotides align to TRBD2. The CDR3 is made up of 16 amino acids. Germline CDR1 SGHNT, CDR2 YYREEE (reference sequence). V was pared by 4 bases and J by 1 base, with 6 bases of the junction left unmatched. CDR3 sequence (DNA): TGTGCCAGCAGCCAGGGGACTAGCCCTTCCTACAATGAGCAGTTCTTC. Translation: CASSQGTSPSYNEQFF.

The V call is TRBV9, the J call TRBJ2-1, with a tentative D call TRBD1 (6 bases). Germline-derived CDR1 and CDR2 are SGDLS and YYNGEE. The CDR3 length is 14 residues. The V gene lost 3 bases and the J gene lost 8 bases, with 15 bases spanning the gap. The DNA for the CDR3 is TGTGCCAGCAGCGCCTTAACAGGGAGAGATGAGCAGTTCTTC. Translation: CASSALTGRDEQFF.

This clone has just one count. The rearrangement uses TRBV29-1 and TRBJ2-6; 7 bases line up with TRBD1. V was pared by 7 bases and J by 0 bases, with 12 bases of the junction left unmatched. This CDR3 contains 17 residues. CDR1 SQVTM and CDR2 ANQGSEA come from the germline V gene. This CDR3 reads CSAKTGDGISGANVLTF. CDR3 bases: TGCAGCGCCAAAACAGGGGACGGAATCTCTGGGGCCAACGTCCTGACTTTC.

The chain carries TRBV7-2 and TRBJ1-1, with 9 bases matching TRBD1. Per germline, CDR1 SGHTA and CDR2 FQGNSA. The CDR3 covers 13 residues. V trimming: 1 base; J trimming: 11 bases; junction bases outside the gene matches: 5. The DNA of the CDR3 is TGTGCCAGCAGCTTAGGACAGGGGGTTGCCGCTTTCTTT. Its translation: CASSLGQGVAAFF. The full variable domain, rest sourced from reference TRBV7-2 and TRBJ1-1, is GAGVSQSPSNKVTEKGKDVELRCDPISGHTALYWYRQSLGQGLEFLIYFQGNSAPDKSGLPSDRFSAERTGGSVSTLTIQRTQQEDSAVYLCASSLGQGVAAFFGQGTRLTVV.

This chain uses TRBV28 with TRBJ2-3; TRBD2 might be the D (6 bases). Germline loops: CDR1 MDHEN, CDR2 SYDVKM. This CDR3 has 14 amino acids. Deletions cut 6 bases from V and 8 bases from J, with 18 bases between. In DNA form, the CDR3 reads TGTGCCAGCAGGTTAATACTAGCTTCCGGTACGCAGTATTTT. Its translation is CASRLILASGTQYF.

For this clone: Other DNA sequences in this specimen translate into the identical CDR3. This chain links TRBV7-9 with TRBJ1-3; tentative D call: TRBD1 (5 bases). Trimming cost V 4 bases and J 1 base, with 5 bases left between them. This CDR3 is 13 amino acids long. Germline values: CDR1 SEHNR, CDR2 FQNEAQ (reference sequence). DNA for the CDR3: TGTGCCAGCAGCTGGGGGTCTGGAAACACCATATATTTT. The encoded protein is CASSWGSGNTIYF.

The J gene is TRBJ1-2, the V gene TRBV5-1; no clear D gene. This CDR3 has 14 amino acids. CDR1 is SGHRS, CDR2 YFSETQ, per germline. V was pared by 0 bases and J by 8 bases, with 14 bases between. The CDR3 DNA is TGCGCCAGCAGCTTGGTAGGACCCGAGGAGGGCTACACCTTC. Translating gives CASSLVGPEEGYTF.

This chain links TRBV29-1 with TRBJ2-1; no firm D call. V was trimmed by 6 bases and J by 8 bases, leaving 14 bases between them. This CDR3 is built from 12 residues. Looked up from germline, CDR1 is SQVTM and CDR2 is ANQGSEA. CDR3: CSVLTHGDEQFF. As DNA, the CDR3 is TGCAGCGTCCTGACCCATGGGGATGAGCAGTTCTTC.

The chain carries TRBV5-1 and TRBJ1-2, with 7 bases matching TRBD1. The CDR3 contains 15 residues. J gave up 5 bases and V 3 bases, and 10 bases lay outside the gene matches. Germline V gene lookup returns CDR1 SGHRS and CDR2 YFSETQ. The CDR3 coding sequence is TGCGCCAGCAGCTCAACTCCGGGACAGCCGTATGGCTACACCTTC. Residues: CASSSTPGQPYGYTF.